Listed here are 27 T cell receptor beta chains from one sample, sequenced in a study of T cell changes during pregnancy in multiple sclerosis. Clones were read by immunoSEQ multiplex PCR, and TCRdb kept only the in-frame ones, dropping some. The sample has fewer than 90,000 clones; approximately 94% are singletons. The source was peripheral blood, collected in the third trimester of pregnancy. These receptors were obtained from a female donor with multiple sclerosis, enrolled in a pregnancy study.

This clone turned up a few times. V usage is TRBV2 and J usage is TRBJ1-4; no clear D gene. The CDR3 length is 14 residues. Germline CDR1 SNHLY, CDR2 FYNNEI. The ends were cut back, 5 bases at V and 10 bases at J, with 17 bases in the middle. The CDR3 region has the DNA TGTGCCAGCAGTAGGGCCGGGCGGGTCCGAAAACTGTTTTTT. Protein: CASSRAGRVRKLFF.

V gene TRBV5-4 combines with J gene TRBJ2-1, with a possible D match to TRBD1 (8 bases). The ends were cut back, 0 bases at V and 4 bases at J, with 11 bases in the middle. The V gene's germline CDR1 is SGHNT and CDR2 YYREEE (reference sequence). CDR3 size: 15 residues. Here the CDR3 reads CASSLDRGGYNEQFF. In DNA form, the CDR3 reads TGTGCCAGCAGCTTGGACAGGGGGGGGTACAATGAGCAGTTCTTC.

The V and J genes are TRBV6-5 and TRBJ2-7, with 7 positions matching TRBD2. The CDR3 length is 15 residues. J gave up 3 bases and V 4 bases, and 9 bases lay outside the gene matches. CDR1 and CDR2 from the germline V gene are MNHEY and SVGAGI. In DNA form, the CDR3 reads TGTGCCAGCAGTTCCTCAGCGGGGTCGGGCTACGAGCAGTACTTC. Its protein product is CASSSSAGSGYEQYF.

The chain couples TRBV19 to TRBJ2-7, with 7 nucleotides matching TRBD1. V dropped 5 bases and J dropped 3; count of bases not matched to a gene: 7. CDR3 length: 14 residues. Germline V gene lookup returns CDR1 LNHDA and CDR2 SQIVND (reference sequence). In nucleotides, the CDR3 is TGTGCCAGTAGTTTTTCGGGACAGATCTACGAGCAGTACTTC. Its protein product is CASSFSGQIYEQYF.

CDR3 bases: TGTGCCAGCAGCCCGTCGGGGACTGGAAACACCATATATTTT. Amino acids: CASSPSGTGNTIYF. The chain joins TRBV6-1 to TRBJ1-3; D gene uncertain. V was shortened by 6 bases and J by 2 bases, with 11 bases between the two germline ends. Germline V CDR1 and CDR2: MNHNS, SASEGT. The CDR3 is 14 residues long.

This clone was seen more than once but under ten times. V gene TRBV28 combines with J gene TRBJ1-1; D is possibly TRBD1 (6 bases). Germline V CDR1 and CDR2: MDHEN, SYDVKM. This CDR3 comprises 15 residues. Trimming left V 5 bases short and J 3 bases short, with 16 bases between. The CDR3 nucleotides are TGTGCCAGCAGTACAATCAGGGGCGGGTACACTGAAGCTTTCTTT. Amino acids: CASSTIRGGYTEAFF.

The gene calls are TRBV5-1 and TRBJ2-7; D is uncertain. Germline V lookup: CDR1 SGHRS, CDR2 YFSETQ. Trimming took off 4 bases at V and 1 base at J, with 21 bases between the two ends. The CDR3 sequence is 17 residues long. The CDR3, as DNA: TGCGCCAGCAGCCGCCCTGAGTTGGTCCAAATATCCTACGAGCAGTACTTC. Amino acid sequence: CASSRPELVQISYEQYF.

V and J are TRBV27 and TRBJ2-7; 8 nucleotides line up with TRBD1. Per the germline V gene, CDR1 is MNHEY and CDR2 is SMNVEV (reference sequence). Trimming removed 5 bases from V and 4 bases from J; junction bases left unmatched: 7. This CDR3 contains 14 residues. CDR3 DNA: TGTGCCAGCAGTGGGATGGACAGGGAATACGAGCAGTACTTC. Its translation is CASSGMDREYEQYF.

V is TRBV27 and J is TRBJ2-5; TRBD2 matches 7 bases. This CDR3 has 15 amino acids. After removal of 2 bases from V and 1 base from J, the junction contained 4 bases not matched to a gene. Germline CDR1 MNHEY, CDR2 SMNVEV (reference sequence). The CDR3 DNA sequence: TGTGCCAGCAGTTTAATTCCTAGCGGCCAAGAGACCCAGTACTTC. As protein: CASSLIPSGQETQYF.

This chain joins TRBV6-6 and TRBJ2-2; no reliable D call. The CDR3 loop spans 14 amino acids. CDR1 is MNHNY, CDR2 SVGAGI, per germline (reference sequence). With 2 bases removed from V and 4 bases from J, the gap between germline ends came to 8 bases. The CDR3 DNA follows: TGTGCCAGCAGTTACCTGACGGGCACCGGGGAGCTGTTTTTT. Protein: CASSYLTGTGELFF.

The sample holds one count of this clone. This chain links TRBV27 with TRBJ1-1; 7 nucleotides match TRBD1. Per the germline V gene, CDR1 is MNHEY and CDR2 is SMNVEV (reference sequence). The V segment lost 2 bases and the J segment 3 bases; nucleotides outside the gene matches: 3. This CDR3 is 14 amino acids long. DNA for the CDR3: TGTGCCAGCAGTTTACGACAGGGTTACACTGAAGCTTTCTTT. Protein sequence: CASSLRQGYTEAFF.

The rearrangement uses TRBV9 and TRBJ2-5; 7 bases match TRBD2. Germline V lookup: CDR1 SGDLS, CDR2 YYNGEE. This CDR3 spans 14 amino acids. Trimming took 5 bases from V and 4 from J; bases not matched to a gene: 8. CDR3 protein: CASSTHWEGETQYF. CDR3 in DNA: TGTGCCAGCAGTACTCACTGGGAGGGAGAGACCCAGTACTTC.

Only one count was recorded for this clone. This chain links TRBV5-4 with TRBJ2-3; TRBD2 matches 8 bases. Trimming at V came to 2 bases and at J to 3 bases, leaving 5 bases not matched to a gene. The CDR3 sequence is 15 residues long. Looked up from germline, CDR1 is SGHNT and CDR2 is YYREEE (reference sequence). DNA for the CDR3: TGTGCCAGCAGCTTAAAGCGGGAGATGACAGATACGCAGTATTTT. Translation: CASSLKREMTDTQYF.

The genes are TRBV11-3 and TRBJ1-1, with 8 positions matching TRBD1. Germline CDR1 reads SGHNT; CDR2 reads YENEEA. There are 13 residues in the CDR3. Trimming removed 2 bases from V and 7 bases from J; junction bases left unmatched: 3. DNA for the CDR3: TGTGCCAGCAGCTTAACAGGGGGAATTGAAGCTTTCTTT. This translates into CASSLTGGIEAFF.

CDR3 sequence reads: CASSTTGTRGNEQFF. The CDR3 DNA follows: TGTGCCAGCAGCACAACCGGGACTAGGGGCAATGAGCAGTTCTTC. The chain has TRBV7-2 and TRBJ2-1; TRBD2 agrees at 8 bases. Losses at the gene ends were 5 bases for V and 6 bases for J; bases not matched to a gene: 9. CDR3 size: 15 residues. Germline V gives CDR1 SGHTA, CDR2 FQGNSA.

The V call is TRBV5-8, the J call TRBJ2-2; possible D gene TRBD2, 6 bases. The CDR3 contains 14 residues. Germline V gene lookup returns CDR1 SGHTS and CDR2 YDEGEE. V lost 4 bases to trimming and J lost 6 bases, with 13 bases between them. In DNA form, the CDR3 reads TGTGCCAGCAGCCGCGGACTAATCGCCGGGGAGCTGTTTTTT. This translates into CASSRGLIAGELFF.

This chain uses TRBV30 with TRBJ2-1; 7 nucleotides align to TRBD2. The germline V gene encodes CDR1 GTSNPN and CDR2 SVGIG (reference sequence). V dropped 2 bases and J dropped 4; count of bases not matched to a gene: 5. This CDR3 comprises 14 residues. CDR3 nucleotide sequence: TGTGCCTGGAGTCGGGGAGCGGGATACAATGAGCAGTTCTTC. Translating it yields CAWSRGAGYNEQFF.

CDR3: CAWSDQGGVFPYEQYF. The CDR3 DNA reads as TGTGCCTGGAGTGACCAGGGAGGAGTATTCCCCTACGAGCAGTACTTC. V is TRBV30 and J is TRBJ2-7; weak D call: TRBD2 (6 bases). Germline V gene lookup returns CDR1 GTSNPN and CDR2 SVGIG (reference sequence). Trimming took off 1 base at V and 2 bases at J, with 18 bases between the two ends. This CDR3 has 16 residues.

This chain uses TRBV6-1 with TRBJ2-1, with a tentative D call TRBD2 (5 bases). Trimming stripped 2 bases from V and 3 bases from J, with 17 bases between. The CDR3 has 17 amino acids. The germline V gene has CDR1 MNHNS and CDR2 SASEGT. The CDR3 here is CASSEMDGLPRYNEQFF. The CDR3 DNA reads TGTGCCAGCAGTGAAATGGATGGACTTCCGCGCTACAATGAGCAGTTCTTC.

This chain links TRBV4-2 with TRBJ2-7, with TRBD1 identical over 8 bases. The CDR3 is made up of 15 amino acids. In germline, CDR1 is LGHNA, CDR2 YNFKEQ. V shed 3 bases and J 3 bases; nucleotides not matched to a gene: 7. CDR3: CASSHARTGNYEQYF. The CDR3 region has the DNA TGTGCCAGCAGCCATGCTCGGACAGGGAACTACGAGCAGTACTTC.

The V call is TRBV7-9, the J call TRBJ2-1; tentatively, D is TRBD2 (5 bases). The length of the CDR3 is 15 residues. Per the germline V gene, CDR1 is SEHNR and CDR2 is FQNEAQ (reference sequence). V lost 2 bases and J lost 0, with 8 bases in between. The DNA for the CDR3 is TGTGCCAGCAGCTTAAACCTAGCCTCCTACAATGAGCAGTTCTTC. Translated, it gives CASSLNLASYNEQFF.

The rearrangement links TRBV5-5 to TRBJ1-2; TRBD1 matches 7 bases. Germline V CDR1 and CDR2: SGHKS, YYEKEE (reference sequence). J was trimmed by 4 bases and V by 0 bases; bases with no gene match: 6. The CDR3 consists of 15 residues. The CDR3 spells CASSLETGWAYGYTF. In DNA form, the CDR3 reads TGTGCCAGCAGCTTGGAGACAGGGTGGGCCTATGGCTACACCTTC.

This chain uses TRBV5-1 with TRBJ2-1, with TRBD1 identical over 7 bases. Germline V gene lookup returns CDR1 SGHRS and CDR2 YFSETQ. With 6 bases clipped from V and 4 bases from J, the junction kept 7 bases outside the gene matches. The CDR3 covers 14 residues. The CDR3 region is CASTSGQLYNEQFF. The CDR3 region has the DNA TGCGCCAGCACCTCGGGACAGTTATACAATGAGCAGTTCTTC. The whole variable domain, filled in from reference TRBV5-1 and TRBJ2-1, reads KAGVTQTPRYLIKTRGQQVTLSCSPISGHRSVSWYQQTPGQGLQFLFEYFSETQRNKGNFPGRFSGRQFSNSRSEMNVSTLELGDSALYLCASTSGQLYNEQFFGPGTRLTVL.

The chain couples TRBV6-1 to TRBJ2-5; TRBD2 is a possible D gene (6 bases). The germline V gene has CDR1 MNHNS and CDR2 SASEGT. This CDR3 contains 20 residues. Deletions cut 1 base from V and 4 bases from J, with 28 bases between. The CDR3: CASSEELGMGVRPGRETQYF. DNA of the CDR3: TGTGCCAGCAGTGAAGAACTAGGTATGGGAGTTCGACCCGGGAGAGAGACCCAGTACTTC.

The chain links TRBV13 to TRBJ2-1, with D perhaps matching TRBD2 (7 bases). Germline assignment: CDR1 PRHDT and CDR2 FYEKMQ (reference sequence). V was trimmed by 5 bases and J by 3 bases, leaving 17 bases between them. The CDR3 totals 16 residues. CDR3 residues: CASSPRGEGGYNEQFF. In DNA form, the CDR3 reads TGTGCCAGCAGCCCCCGGGGGGAGGGGGGCTACAATGAGCAGTTCTTC.

This clone occurred a few times. The rearrangement links TRBV7-7 to TRBJ2-7; TRBD1 might be the D (5 bases). This CDR3 comprises 13 residues. Germline V gene lookup returns CDR1 SSHAT and CDR2 FNYEAQ (reference sequence). Trimming removed 5 bases at V and 3 bases at J, with 11 bases between. Written as DNA, the CDR3 is TGTGCCAGCAGCCAATTCCAGGGCTACGAGCAGTACTTC. It encodes CASSQFQGYEQYF. Full variable domain (outside the CDR3, taken from reference TRBV7-7 and TRBJ2-7): GAGVSQSPRYKVTKRGQDVTLRCDPISSHATLYWYQQALGQGPEFLTYFNYEAQPDKSGLPSDRFSAERPEGSISTLTIQRTEQRDSAMYRCASSQFQGYEQYFGPGTRLTVT.

The chain carries TRBV4-1 and TRBJ2-7; D not resolved. Looked up from germline, CDR1 is MGHRA and CDR2 is YSYEKL. The CDR3 extends over 11 amino acids. V was clipped by 1 base and J by 5 bases, with 3 bases between them. In DNA, the CDR3 is TGCGCCAGCAGCCAAGGAGACGAGCAGTACTTC. This encodes CASSQGDEQYF.